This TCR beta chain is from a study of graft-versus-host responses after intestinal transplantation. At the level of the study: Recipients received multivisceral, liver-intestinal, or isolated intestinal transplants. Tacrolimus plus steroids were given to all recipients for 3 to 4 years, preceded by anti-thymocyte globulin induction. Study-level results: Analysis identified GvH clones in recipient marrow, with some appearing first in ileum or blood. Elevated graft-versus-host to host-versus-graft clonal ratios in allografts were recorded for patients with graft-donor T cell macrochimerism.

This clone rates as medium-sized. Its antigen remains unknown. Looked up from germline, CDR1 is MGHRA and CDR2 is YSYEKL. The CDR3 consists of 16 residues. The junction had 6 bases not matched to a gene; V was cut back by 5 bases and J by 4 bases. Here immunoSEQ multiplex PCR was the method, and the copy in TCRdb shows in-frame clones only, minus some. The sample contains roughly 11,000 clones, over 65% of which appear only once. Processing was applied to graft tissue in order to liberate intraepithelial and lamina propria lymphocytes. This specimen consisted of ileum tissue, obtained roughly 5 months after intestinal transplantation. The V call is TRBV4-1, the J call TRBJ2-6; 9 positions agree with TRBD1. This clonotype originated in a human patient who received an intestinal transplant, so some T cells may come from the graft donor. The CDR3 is CASSSGTGNGANVLTF. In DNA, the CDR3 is TGCGCCAGCAGCTCCGGGACAGGGAACGGGGCCAACGTCCTGACTTTC.